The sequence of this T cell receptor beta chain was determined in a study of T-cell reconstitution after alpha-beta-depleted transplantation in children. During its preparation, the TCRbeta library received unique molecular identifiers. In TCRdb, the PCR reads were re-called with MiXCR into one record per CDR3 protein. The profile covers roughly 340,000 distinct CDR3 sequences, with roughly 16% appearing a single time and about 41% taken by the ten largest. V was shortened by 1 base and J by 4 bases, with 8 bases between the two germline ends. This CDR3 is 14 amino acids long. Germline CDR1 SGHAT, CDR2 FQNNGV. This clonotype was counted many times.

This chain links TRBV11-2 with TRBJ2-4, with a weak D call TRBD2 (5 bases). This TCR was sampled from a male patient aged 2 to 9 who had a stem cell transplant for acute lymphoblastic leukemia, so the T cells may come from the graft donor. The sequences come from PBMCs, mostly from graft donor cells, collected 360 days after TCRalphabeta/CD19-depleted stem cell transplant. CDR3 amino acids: CASSLAGKKNIQYF. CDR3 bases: TGTGCCAGCAGCTTAGCCGGGAAAAAAAACATTCAGTACTTC.